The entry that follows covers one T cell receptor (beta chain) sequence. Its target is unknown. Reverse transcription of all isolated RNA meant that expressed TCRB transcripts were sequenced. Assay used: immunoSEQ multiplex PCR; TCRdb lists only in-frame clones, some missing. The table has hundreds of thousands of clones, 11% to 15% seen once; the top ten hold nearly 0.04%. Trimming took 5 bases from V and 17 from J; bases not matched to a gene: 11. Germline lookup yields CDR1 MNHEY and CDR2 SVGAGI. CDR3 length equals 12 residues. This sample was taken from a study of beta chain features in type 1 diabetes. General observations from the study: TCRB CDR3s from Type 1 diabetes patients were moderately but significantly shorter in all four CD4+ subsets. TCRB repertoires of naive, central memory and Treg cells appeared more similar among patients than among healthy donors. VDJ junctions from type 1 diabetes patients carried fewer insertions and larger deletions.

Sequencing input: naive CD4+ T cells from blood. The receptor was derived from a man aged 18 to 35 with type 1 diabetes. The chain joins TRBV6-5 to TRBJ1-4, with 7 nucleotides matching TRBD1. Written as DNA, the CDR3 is TGTGCCAGCAGTGACCGACAGGGCTACTCTTTTTTT. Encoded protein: CASSDRQGYSFF.